This TCR beta chain comes out of a study of control samples from healthy donors and cancer patients. The CDR3 sequence is 19 residues long. The germline V gene encodes CDR1 SGHRS and CDR2 YFSETQ. V was trimmed by 4 bases and J by 4 bases, leaving 27 bases between them. Clones were read by immunoSEQ multiplex PCR, and TCRdb kept only the in-frame ones, dropping some. The sample carries about 96,000 clones, 90% to 95% recorded once. Sequences were obtained from blood. The chain joins TRBV5-1 to TRBJ1-3; D may be TRBD1 (6 bases). The TCR sequence derives from a man aged 18 to 30 in good health. CDR3 residues: CASSVPHSWNRVGGNTIYF. The DNA of the CDR3 is TGCGCCAGCAGCGTACCCCACAGCTGGAACAGGGTGGGAGGAAACACCATATATTTT.